These 3 T cell receptor beta chains were all obtained from the same sample, sequenced in a study of blood T cell repertoires in COVID-19 (TCRdb year 2020). Library construction relied on the immunoSEQ multiplex PCR assay. In its TCRdb copy, this immuneACCESS table keeps in-frame sequences only and misses some clones. Where compared with another copy, unresolved V genes explain less than half of these, and the others have no known cause. The sample table records approximately 100,000 clones; more than 85% of these occur just once. The leading ten clones occupy 6% of the sample. The material sequenced was peripheral blood. Receptors were obtained from a human donor in a cohort sampled during active COVID-19.

J is TRBJ1-6 and V is TRBV11-1; the match to TRBD1 covers 9 bases. The CDR3 length is 14 residues. Trimming at V came to 3 bases and at J to 10 bases, leaving 4 bases not matched to a gene. CDR1 is SGHAT, CDR2 FQDESV, per germline (reference sequence). The DNA for the CDR3 is TGTGCCAGCAGCTTGGGGACAGGGTGGTCACCCCTCCACTTT. Protein product: CASSLGTGWSPLHF.

V is TRBV6-6 and J is TRBJ2-7; 7 bases line up with TRBD2. Germline V gene lookup returns CDR1 MNHNY and CDR2 SVGAGI (reference sequence). The CDR3 covers 13 residues. The V gene end was trimmed by 7 bases and the J gene end by 3 bases; junction bases not matched to a gene: 6. CDR3 amino acids: CASTERESYEQYF. The CDR3, as DNA: TGTGCCAGCACCGAGCGGGAAAGCTACGAGCAGTACTTC.

This sequence joins TRBV3-1 (or the pseudogene TRBV3-2) and TRBJ2-3; D call uncertain. Germline CDR1 LGHDT, CDR2 YNNKEL (reference sequence). Trimming left V 0 bases short and J 2 bases short, with 9 bases between. The CDR3 is 15 residues long. The CDR3: CASSQDRVNTDTQYF. The CDR3 bases are TGTGCCAGCAGCCAAGACCGGGTAAACACAGATACGCAGTATTTT.